This TCR beta chain comes out of a study of T cells in Graves' hyperthyroidism and ophthalmopathy. Note on this clonotype: Its target is unknown.

Overall study findings and caveats: Most clonotypes that expanded in the thyroid above 0.001 also showed up in blood.

Amplified TCR beta CDR3 regions came from RNA transcripts. Researchers ran a first-round RT-PCR on the TCR CDR3 using the HTBI primer set. TCRdb redid the calling of the multiplex PCR reads with MiXCR, one entry per CDR3 protein. This table has 540,000 or so distinct CDR3 sequences, approximately 15% appearing once. This CDR3 contains 13 residues. Between the trimmed V and J ends, which lost 4 bases and 3 bases, there was a span of 10 bases. From germline, CDR1 is SQVTM and CDR2 ANQGSEA. The TCR was taken from a woman aged 30 to 39 with Graves' hyperthyroidism. The sequenced material came from blood. The rearrangement links TRBV29-1 to TRBJ1-5, with D possibly being TRBD1 (6 bases). The CDR3 here is CSVVEGVNQPQHF. In nucleotides, the CDR3 is TGCAGCGTTGTAGAGGGGGTCAATCAGCCCCAGCATTTT.